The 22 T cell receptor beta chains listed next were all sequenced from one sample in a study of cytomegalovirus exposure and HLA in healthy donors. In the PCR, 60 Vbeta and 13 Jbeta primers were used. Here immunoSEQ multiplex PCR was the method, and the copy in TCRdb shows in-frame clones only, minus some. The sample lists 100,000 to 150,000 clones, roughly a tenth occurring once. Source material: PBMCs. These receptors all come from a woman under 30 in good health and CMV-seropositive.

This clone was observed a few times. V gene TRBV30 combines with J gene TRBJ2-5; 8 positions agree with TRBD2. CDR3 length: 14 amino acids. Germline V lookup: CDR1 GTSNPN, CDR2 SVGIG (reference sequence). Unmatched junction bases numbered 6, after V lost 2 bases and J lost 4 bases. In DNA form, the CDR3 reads TGTGCCTGGAGTACTAGCGGCCACGGAGAGACCCAGTACTTC. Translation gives CAWSTSGHGETQYF.

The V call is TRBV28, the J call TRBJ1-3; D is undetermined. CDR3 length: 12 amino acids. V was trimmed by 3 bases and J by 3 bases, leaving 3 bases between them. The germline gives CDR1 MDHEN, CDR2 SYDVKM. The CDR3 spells CASSLSGNTIYF. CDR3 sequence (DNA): TGTGCCAGCAGTTTGAGTGGAAACACCATATATTTT.

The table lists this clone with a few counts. The CDR3 DNA reads as TGTGCCAGCAGTGAGTCGTCTCGAGGGAACTACCCCATTGAAGCTTTCTTT. Amino acids: CASSESSRGNYPIEAFF. This chain links TRBV6-1 with TRBJ1-1; D not certain. The V gene lost 3 bases and the J gene lost 7 bases, with 24 bases spanning the gap. The CDR3 is 17 amino acids. Germline CDR1 MNHNS, CDR2 SASEGT.

The CDR3 here is CASQSGQGGETQYF. In DNA, the CDR3 is TGTGCCAGTCAGTCGGGACAGGGCGGTGAGACCCAGTACTTC. The chain carries TRBV19 and TRBJ2-5, with 9 bases aligning to TRBD1. Germline CDR1 is LNHDA and CDR2 is SQIVND (reference sequence). The V segment lost 8 bases and the J segment 5 bases; nucleotides outside the gene matches: 9. CDR3 length: 14 amino acids.

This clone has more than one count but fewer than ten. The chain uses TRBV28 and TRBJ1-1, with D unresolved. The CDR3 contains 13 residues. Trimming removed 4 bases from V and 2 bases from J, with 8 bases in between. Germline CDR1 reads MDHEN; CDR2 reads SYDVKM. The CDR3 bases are TGTGCCAGCAGTTCCGATCTAAACACTGAAGCTTTCTTT. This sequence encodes CASSSDLNTEAFF.

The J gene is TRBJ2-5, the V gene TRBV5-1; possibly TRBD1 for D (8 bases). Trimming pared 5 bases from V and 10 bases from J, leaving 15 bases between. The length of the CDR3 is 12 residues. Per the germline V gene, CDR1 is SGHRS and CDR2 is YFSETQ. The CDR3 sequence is CASRTGGGGQYF. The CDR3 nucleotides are TGCGCCAGCAGAACAGGGGGGGGCGGCCAGTACTTC.

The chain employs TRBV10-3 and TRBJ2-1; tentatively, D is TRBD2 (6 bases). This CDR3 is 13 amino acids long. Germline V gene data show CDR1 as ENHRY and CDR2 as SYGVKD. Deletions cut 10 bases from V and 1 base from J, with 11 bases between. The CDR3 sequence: CATASESYNEQFF. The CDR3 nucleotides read TGTGCCACCGCTAGCGAGTCCTACAATGAGCAGTTCTTC.

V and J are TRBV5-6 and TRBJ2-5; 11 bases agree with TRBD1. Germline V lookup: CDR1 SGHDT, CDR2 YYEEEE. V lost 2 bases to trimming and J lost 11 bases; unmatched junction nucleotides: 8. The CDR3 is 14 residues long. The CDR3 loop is CASSLGQGAKEQYF. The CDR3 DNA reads TGTGCCAGCAGCTTAGGACAGGGGGCAAAAGAGCAGTACTTC.

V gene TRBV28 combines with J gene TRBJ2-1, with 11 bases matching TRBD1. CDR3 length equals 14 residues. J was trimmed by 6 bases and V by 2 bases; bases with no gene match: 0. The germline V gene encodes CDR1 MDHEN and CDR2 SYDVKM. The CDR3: CASSLGQGANEQFF. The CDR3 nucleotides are TGTGCCAGCAGTTTAGGACAGGGGGCCAATGAGCAGTTCTTC.

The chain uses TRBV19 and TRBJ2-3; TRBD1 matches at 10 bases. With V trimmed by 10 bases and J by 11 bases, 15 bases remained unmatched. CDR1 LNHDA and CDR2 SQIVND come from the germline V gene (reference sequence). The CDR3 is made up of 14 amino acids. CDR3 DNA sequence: TGTGCCACCGCGACAGGGGGCGGTATCAAAAAGCAGTATTTT. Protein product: CATATGGGIKKQYF.

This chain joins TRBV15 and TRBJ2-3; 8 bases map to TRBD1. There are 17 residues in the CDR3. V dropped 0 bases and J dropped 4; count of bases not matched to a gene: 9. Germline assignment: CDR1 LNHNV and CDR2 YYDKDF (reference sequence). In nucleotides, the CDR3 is TGTGCCACCAGCAGAGAGTCGGCAGGGGGCGTACCAGATACGCAGTATTTT. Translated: CATSRESAGGVPDTQYF.

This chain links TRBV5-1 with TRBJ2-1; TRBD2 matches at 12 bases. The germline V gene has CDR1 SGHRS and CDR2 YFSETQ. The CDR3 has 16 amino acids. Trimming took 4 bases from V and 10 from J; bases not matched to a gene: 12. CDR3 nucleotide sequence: TGCGCCAGCAGCCGACCCTCTAGCGGGAGGGTCGGAGAGCAGTTCTTC. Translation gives CASSRPSSGRVGEQFF. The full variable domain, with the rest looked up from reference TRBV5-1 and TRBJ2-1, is KAGVTQTPRYLIKTRGQQVTLSCSPISGHRSVSWYQQTPGQGLQFLFEYFSETQRNKGNFPGRFSGRQFSNSRSEMNVSTLELGDSALYLCASSRPSSGRVGEQFFGPGTRLTVL.

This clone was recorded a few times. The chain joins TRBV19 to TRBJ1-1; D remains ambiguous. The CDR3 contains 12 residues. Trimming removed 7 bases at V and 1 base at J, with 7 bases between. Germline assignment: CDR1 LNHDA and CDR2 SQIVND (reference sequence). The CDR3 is CASKTGNTEAFF. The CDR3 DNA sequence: TGTGCCAGTAAAACGGGGAACACTGAAGCTTTCTTT.

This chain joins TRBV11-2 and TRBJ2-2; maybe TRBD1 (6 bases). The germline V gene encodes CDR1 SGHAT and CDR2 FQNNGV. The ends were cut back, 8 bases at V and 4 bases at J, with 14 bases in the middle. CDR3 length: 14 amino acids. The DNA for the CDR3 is TGTGCCAGCTTTCCCGGGACACCCACCGGGGAGCTGTTTTTT. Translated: CASFPGTPTGELFF.

This CDR3 is CASKRADSYEQYF. The CDR3 DNA is TGTGCCAGTAAGCGGGCGGACTCCTACGAGCAGTACTTC. This chain uses TRBV19 with TRBJ2-7, with D possibly matching TRBD2 (6 bases). Trimming removed 7 bases at V and 0 bases at J, with 10 bases between. The germline V gene has CDR1 LNHDA and CDR2 SQIVND (reference sequence). This CDR3 region has 13 residues. The variable domain in full, with the rest retrieved from reference TRBV19 and TRBJ2-7, is DGGITQSPKYLFRKEGQNVTLSCEQNLNHDAMYWYRQDPGQGLRLIYYSQIVNDFQKGDIAEGYSVSREKKESFPLTVTSAQKNPTAFYLCASKRADSYEQYFGPGTRLTVT.

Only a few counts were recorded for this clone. The CDR3 DNA sequence: TGTGCCAGCAGGCCCGGAGGGCCGGAAGATACGCAGTATTTT. This translates into CASRPGGPEDTQYF. The V gene is TRBV5-4, the J gene TRBJ2-3, with D tentatively TRBD2 (6 bases). Looked up from germline, CDR1 is SGHNT and CDR2 is YYREEE (reference sequence). Trimming shortened V by 5 bases and J by 5 bases, and 15 bases separated the two germline ends. CDR3 size: 14 residues.

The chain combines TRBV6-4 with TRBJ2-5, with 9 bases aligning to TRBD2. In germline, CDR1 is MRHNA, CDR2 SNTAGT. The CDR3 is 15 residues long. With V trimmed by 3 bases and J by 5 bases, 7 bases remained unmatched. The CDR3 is CASSESAGGGETQYF. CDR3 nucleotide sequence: TGTGCCAGCAGTGAATCTGCGGGAGGGGGTGAGACCCAGTACTTC.

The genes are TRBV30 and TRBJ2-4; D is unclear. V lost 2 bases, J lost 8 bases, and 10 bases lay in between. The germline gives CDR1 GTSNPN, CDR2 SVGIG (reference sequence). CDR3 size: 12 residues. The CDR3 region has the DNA TGTGCCTGGAGTATTTATACAGACATTCAGTACTTC. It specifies CAWSIYTDIQYF. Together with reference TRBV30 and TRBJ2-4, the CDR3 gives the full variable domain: SQTIHQWPATLVQPVGSPLSLECTVEGTSNPNLYWYRQAAGRGLQLLFYSVGIGQISSEVPQNLSASRPQDRQFILSSKKLLLSDSGFYLCAWSIYTDIQYFGAGTRLSVL.

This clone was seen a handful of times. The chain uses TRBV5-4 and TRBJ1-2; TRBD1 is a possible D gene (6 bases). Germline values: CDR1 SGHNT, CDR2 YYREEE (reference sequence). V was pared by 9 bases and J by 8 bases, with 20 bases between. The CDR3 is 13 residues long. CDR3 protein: CATLDRDKLGYTF. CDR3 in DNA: TGTGCCACCCTTGATCGGGACAAGTTAGGCTACACCTTC. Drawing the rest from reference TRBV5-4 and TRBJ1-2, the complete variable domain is ETGVTQSPTHLIKTRGQQVTLRCSSQSGHNTVSWYQQALGQGPQFIFQYYREEENGRGNFPPRFSGLQFPNYSSELNVNALELDDSALYLCATLDRDKLGYTFGSGTRLTVV.

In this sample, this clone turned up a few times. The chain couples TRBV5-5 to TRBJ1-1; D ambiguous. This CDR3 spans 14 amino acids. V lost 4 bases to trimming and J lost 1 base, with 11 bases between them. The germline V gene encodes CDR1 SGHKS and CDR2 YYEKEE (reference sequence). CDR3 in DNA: TGTGCCAGCAGCCCCCAGGTGGCGAACACTGAAGCTTTCTTT. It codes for CASSPQVANTEAFF.

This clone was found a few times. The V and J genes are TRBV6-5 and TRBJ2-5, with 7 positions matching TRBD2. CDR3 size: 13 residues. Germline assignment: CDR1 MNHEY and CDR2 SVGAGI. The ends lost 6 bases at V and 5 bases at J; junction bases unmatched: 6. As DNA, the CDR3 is TGTGCCAGCAGGTCAGGGACTATGGAGACCCAGTACTTC. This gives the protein CASRSGTMETQYF.

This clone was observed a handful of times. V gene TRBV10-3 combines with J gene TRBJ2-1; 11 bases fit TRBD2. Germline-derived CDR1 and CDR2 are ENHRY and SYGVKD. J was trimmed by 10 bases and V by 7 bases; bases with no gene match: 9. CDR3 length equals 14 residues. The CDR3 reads CAITMGLAETEQFF. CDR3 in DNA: TGTGCCATCACTATGGGACTAGCGGAAACAGAGCAGTTCTTC.